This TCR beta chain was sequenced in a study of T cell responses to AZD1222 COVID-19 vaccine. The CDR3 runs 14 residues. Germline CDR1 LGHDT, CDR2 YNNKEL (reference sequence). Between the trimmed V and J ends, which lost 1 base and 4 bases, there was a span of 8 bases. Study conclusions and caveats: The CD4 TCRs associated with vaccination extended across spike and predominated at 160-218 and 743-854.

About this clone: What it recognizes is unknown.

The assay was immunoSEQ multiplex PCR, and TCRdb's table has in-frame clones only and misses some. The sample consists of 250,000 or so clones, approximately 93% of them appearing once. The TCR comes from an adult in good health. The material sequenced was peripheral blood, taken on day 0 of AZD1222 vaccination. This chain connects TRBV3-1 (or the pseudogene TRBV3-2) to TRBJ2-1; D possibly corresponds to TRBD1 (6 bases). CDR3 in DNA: TGTGCCAGCAGCCAAGTACAGGGTTACAATGAGCAGTTCTTC. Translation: CASSQVQGYNEQFF.